This T cell receptor beta chain stems from a study of blood T cell repertoires in COVID-19. Looking at the study overall: Sites in the United States, Italy and Spain provided acute and convalescent COVID-19 samples. In each case, the material was cDNA or gDNA derived from T cells, B-cell-depleted T cells, or PBMCs.

As originally analysed: Reference gene primer amplification gave estimated nucleated cell counts. Profiled with immunoSEQ multiplex PCR; TCRdb holds only in-frame clones, not every one. That table gives V, J and clone size, and the DNA gave D and trimming. The sample lists around 70,000 clones; 70% to 80% were seen once. V was clipped by 5 bases and J by 5 bases; unmatched bases: 9. Germline V gene lookup returns CDR1 MNHEY and CDR2 SMNVEV (reference sequence). The CDR3 length is 18 residues. The origin of this receptor is a man in his 70s with acute or convalescent COVID-19. Source material: peripheral blood. This sequence joins TRBV27 and TRBJ2-2, with 15 bases aligning to TRBD2. Written as DNA, the CDR3 is TGTGCCAGCAGTCCTGGACTAGCGGGAGGGCCTCGAACCGGGGAGCTGTTTTTT. This encodes CASSPGLAGGPRTGELFF.